This TCR beta chain was identified in a study of blood T cell repertoires in COVID-19. At the level of the study: COVID-19 samples, acute and convalescent, were from the United States, Italy and Spain. T cells, B-cell-depleted T cells, or PBMCs supplied cDNA or gDNA.

Original processing notes: The assay estimated nucleated cells by amplifying reference gene primers. Here immunoSEQ multiplex PCR was the method, and the copy in TCRdb shows in-frame clones only, minus some. V and J calls plus clone size are reproduced from that table; the DNA served to infer D and trimming. This sample has 310,000 or so clones, with roughly nine tenths found just once. The CDR3 runs 13 residues. V lost 10 bases, J lost 1 base, and 13 bases lay in between. Germline CDR1 and CDR2: LNHDA and SQIVND (reference sequence). The receptor was derived from a man younger than 35 who had recovered from COVID-19. The chain recombines TRBV19 with TRBJ1-1, with D perhaps matching TRBD1 (6 bases). The sequencing sample was made of peripheral blood. CDR3 in amino acids: CATRDTWNTEAFF. In DNA form, the CDR3 reads TGTGCCACCAGGGACACTTGGAACACTGAAGCTTTCTTT.